The 27 T cell receptor beta chains reported below all come from one sample, sequenced in a study of CD8+CD57+ T cells in acquired aplastic anemia. Genomic DNA constituted the template upon which TCR beta VDJ and CDR3 profiling was performed. TCRdb re-derived calls from the reads in MiXCR, one entry per CDR3 protein. The data show about 190,000 distinct CDR3 sequences, around 50% seen once. Sequencing was carried out using sorted CD4+, CD8+, or CD8+CD57+ T cells (not recorded which) from PBMCs. These receptors came from a human donor in good health, serving as a control.

The chain has TRBV2 and TRBJ1-1, with D possibly being TRBD1 (5 bases). The CDR3 has 13 residues. V dropped 10 bases and J dropped 6 bases, with 18 bases sitting between them. Looked up from germline, CDR1 is SNHLY and CDR2 is FYNNEI. This CDR3 reads CANPRFLGAEAFF. The CDR3 DNA sequence: TGTGCCAACCCGCGTTTTTTGGGGGCTGAAGCTTTCTTT.

This clonotype was picked up many times. The gene calls are TRBV7-2 and TRBJ1-4; 9 positions match TRBD1. Germline V gives CDR1 SGHTA, CDR2 FQGNSA. V lost 5 bases, J lost 7 bases, and 8 bases stayed unmatched. The CDR3 contains 15 residues. The CDR3: CASSLKQGAGEKLFF. In nucleotides, the CDR3 is TGTGCCAGCAGCCTCAAACAGGGGGCGGGTGAAAAACTGTTTTTT.

V and J are TRBV7-9 and TRBJ2-3, with D perhaps TRBD2 (5 bases). Germline values: CDR1 SEHNR, CDR2 FQNEAQ (reference sequence). The CDR3 is 18 residues long. The ends were cut back, 1 base at V and 0 bases at J, with 17 bases in the middle. The CDR3 coding sequence is TGTGCCAGCAGCTTAGGGCAGGACTCTCTTATTAGCACAGATACGCAGTATTTT. Translated: CASSLGQDSLISTDTQYF. Combining the CDR3 with reference TRBV7-9 and TRBJ2-3 gives the whole variable domain DTGVSQNPRHKITKRGQNVTFRCDPISEHNRLYWYRQTLGQGPEFLTYFQNEAQLEKSRLLSDRFSAERPKGSFSTLEIQRTEQGDSAMYLCASSLGQDSLISTDTQYFGPGTRLTVL.

This chain links TRBV20-1 with TRBJ1-2; 7 bases fit TRBD1. The V gene's germline CDR1 is DFQATT and CDR2 SNEGSKA (reference sequence). The CDR3 extends over 13 amino acids. V lost 5 bases and J lost 3; bases outside the gene matches: 6. CDR3 in DNA: TGCAGTGCTCGCTCCGGGACAGACTATGGCTACACCTTC. Its protein product is CSARSGTDYGYTF.

This clonotype occurred many times. This chain joins TRBV19 and TRBJ2-3; 7 bases align to TRBD1. V lost 5 bases and J lost 0; bases outside the gene matches: 5. This CDR3 contains 15 residues. Per germline, CDR1 LNHDA and CDR2 SQIVND (reference sequence). The CDR3 region is CASSRSGGSTDTQYF. CDR3 in DNA: TGTGCCAGTAGTCGATCAGGGGGTAGCACAGATACGCAGTATTTT.

The chain uses TRBV15 and TRBJ1-2; no definite D call. The V end was cut by 0 bases, the J end by 5 bases, with 4 bases between. The CDR3 totals 12 residues. Per the germline V gene, CDR1 is LNHNV and CDR2 is YYDKDF (reference sequence). CDR3: CATSRDRYGYTF. The CDR3 DNA sequence: TGTGCCACCAGCAGAGATAGATATGGCTACACCTTC.

The chain couples TRBV5-1 to TRBJ2-7; 9 bases are shared with TRBD2. After removal of 6 bases from V and 0 bases from J, the junction contained 7 bases not matched to a gene. The length of the CDR3 is 15 residues. CDR1 SGHRS and CDR2 YFSETQ come from the germline V gene. As DNA, the CDR3 is TGCGCCAGCACCATCAATAGCGGGGGCTCCTACGAGCAGTACTTC. This codes for CASTINSGGSYEQYF.

This clonotype was counted at least ten times. The chain combines TRBV9 with TRBJ1-1; D unclear. Germline V gene lookup returns CDR1 SGDLS and CDR2 YYNGEE. The CDR3 runs 13 residues. V dropped 4 bases and J dropped 4 bases, with 11 bases sitting between them. Written as DNA, the CDR3 is TGTGCCAGCAGCCAGAGTATAGCCACTGAAGCTTTCTTT. Its translation is CASSQSIATEAFF.

This chain uses TRBV24-1 with TRBJ2-4, with D possibly matching TRBD1 (5 bases). The CDR3 loop spans 15 amino acids. V was cut by 7 bases and J by 3 bases, with 15 bases left in between. CDR1 is KGHDR and CDR2 is SFDVKD in the germline V gene. The CDR3 DNA is TGTGCCACCAGCCCTCGCCCCCAGGGCAAAAACATTCAGTACTTC. Translating it yields CATSPRPQGKNIQYF.

This clonotype turned up a few times. The V gene is TRBV7-8, the J gene TRBJ2-5, with TRBD2 identical over 8 bases. The germline gives CDR1 SGHVS, CDR2 FQNEAQ. The V segment lost 5 bases and the J segment 5 bases; nucleotides outside the gene matches: 10. CDR3 size: 15 residues. For the CDR3, the DNA is TGTGCCAGCAGCCAGTCCGGGACTAGGGTGGAGACCCAGTACTTC. Translation gives CASSQSGTRVETQYF.

This clonotype was counted only a few times. The rearrangement links TRBV7-2 to TRBJ2-7; no reliable D call. The length of the CDR3 is 13 residues. The germline gives CDR1 SGHTA, CDR2 FQGNSA. V lost 1 base and J lost 3, with 7 bases in between. CDR3 amino acids: CASSLGTYYEQYF. CDR3 DNA sequence: TGTGCCAGCAGCTTAGGGACCTACTACGAGCAGTACTTC.

The V and J genes are TRBV29-1 and TRBJ1-2, with D perhaps matching TRBD1 (5 bases). The V end lost 3 bases, the J end lost 9 bases, and 17 bases lay between the germline ends. This CDR3 has 13 residues. CDR1 is SQVTM and CDR2 is ANQGSEA in the germline V gene. The CDR3 DNA is TGCAGCGTTGAGGGCGGGGGAAAGGATAGCTACACCTTC. Encoded protein: CSVEGGGKDSYTF.

The chain recombines TRBV24-1 with TRBJ1-5, with D maybe TRBD1 (6 bases). CDR3 size: 15 residues. With 5 bases removed from V and 5 bases from J, the gap between germline ends came to 15 bases. The germline gives CDR1 KGHDR, CDR2 SFDVKD. The CDR3 DNA sequence: TGTGCCACCAGTGCCCTGCGGGCAGGGGATCAGCCCCAGCATTTT. It codes for CATSALRAGDQPQHF.

A single count supports this clonotype. This chain uses TRBV14 with TRBJ2-7; 9 bases map to TRBD2. With 4 bases clipped from V and 1 base from J, the junction kept 8 bases outside the gene matches. The germline gives CDR1 SGHDN, CDR2 FVKESK. The CDR3 consists of 16 residues. This chain's CDR3 is CASSPSGSGRSYEQYF. CDR3 bases: TGTGCCAGCAGCCCGTCAGGTAGCGGGAGATCCTACGAGCAGTACTTC.

Ten or more counts support this clonotype. The J gene is TRBJ2-1, the V gene TRBV20-1, with D perhaps TRBD2 (7 bases). Trimming stripped 8 bases from V and 7 bases from J, with 21 bases between. The V gene's germline CDR1 is DFQATT and CDR2 SNEGSKA (reference sequence). This CDR3 comprises 14 residues. The CDR3 spells CSNLRGAVKNEQFF. CDR3 coding DNA: TGCAGTAATCTACGGGGGGCCGTCAAAAATGAGCAGTTCTTC.

This clonotype has at least ten counts. The rearrangement links TRBV20-1 to TRBJ2-1; TRBD1 aligns across 7 bases. This CDR3 is built from 16 residues. V lost 3 bases to trimming and J lost 3 bases; unmatched junction nucleotides: 11. Germline-derived CDR1 and CDR2 are DFQATT and SNEGSKA (reference sequence). The CDR3 reads CSARASEGAVYNEQFF. The CDR3 DNA follows: TGCAGTGCTAGGGCGAGCGAGGGGGCTGTCTACAATGAGCAGTTCTTC.

This clonotype was recorded at least ten times. The genes are TRBV7-2 and TRBJ2-5; D is possibly TRBD2 (7 bases). Trimming left V 2 bases short and J 2 bases short, with 15 bases between. Germline V gene lookup returns CDR1 SGHTA and CDR2 FQGNSA. The CDR3 is made up of 16 amino acids. The CDR3 DNA sequence: TGTGCCAGCAGCTTACAACGAGGGGGGGTACAAGAGACCCAGTACTTC. It codes for CASSLQRGGVQETQYF.

The chain joins TRBV7-8 to TRBJ2-1, with 8 bases fitting TRBD1. This CDR3 has 12 residues. CDR1 and CDR2 from the germline V gene are SGHVS and FQNEAQ. The ends lost 2 bases at V and 10 bases at J; junction bases unmatched: 1. The CDR3 sequence is CASSLRTGEQFF. The CDR3, as DNA: TGTGCCAGCAGCTTACGGACAGGGGAGCAGTTCTTC.

This clonotype was seen at least ten times. One end of the junction does not line up with germline, which may come from a read error. This chain links TRBV7-7 with TRBJ2-2; TRBD2 matches at 9 bases. CDR1 is SSHAT, CDR2 FNYEAQ, per germline (reference sequence). The CDR3 loop spans 15 amino acids. The CDR3 DNA reads TGTGCTAGCAGCAATAGCGGGGGCCAAACCGGGGAGCTGTTTTTT. This translates into CASSNSGGQTGELFF.

There are many counts of this clonotype. This chain connects TRBV5-1 to TRBJ1-1, with TRBD1 matching over 8 bases. V gave up 4 bases and J gave up 1 base; unmatched junction bases: 6. Germline V gives CDR1 SGHRS, CDR2 YFSETQ. There are 15 residues in the CDR3. The CDR3, as DNA: TGCGCCAGCAGCCTGGGGACAGGTGGGAACACTGAAGCTTTCTTT. Its protein is CASSLGTGGNTEAFF.

The chain carries TRBV25-1 and TRBJ1-2; 10 bases map to TRBD1. CDR3 size: 19 residues. CDR1 MGHDK and CDR2 SYGVNS come from the germline V gene. The ends lost 8 bases at V and 3 bases at J; junction bases unmatched: 21. CDR3 in DNA: TGTGCCAGCTCACCCACCGTTTTCCCCCCGGGACAGGGGCACTATGGCTACACCTTC. It yields the protein CASSPTVFPPGQGHYGYTF.

The rearrangement joins TRBV29-1 to TRBJ1-2; 8 bases map to TRBD1. CDR3 length: 13 residues. Per germline, CDR1 SQVTM and CDR2 ANQGSEA. Losses at the gene ends were 8 bases for V and 4 bases for J; bases not matched to a gene: 9. The CDR3 bases are TGCAGCTTATCTCAGGGGGCGGGCTATGGCTACACCTTC. This gives the protein CSLSQGAGYGYTF. The whole variable domain, remainder taken from reference TRBV29-1 and TRBJ1-2, is SAVISQKPSRDICQRGTSLTIQCQVDSQVTMMFWYRQQPGQSLTLIATANQGSEATYESGFVIDKFPISRPNLTFSTLTVSNMSPEDSSIYLCSLSQGAGYGYTFGSGTRLTVV.

J is TRBJ2-1 and V is TRBV19; the match to TRBD2 covers 8 bases. Per germline, CDR1 LNHDA and CDR2 SQIVND (reference sequence). The V segment lost 1 base and the J segment 0 bases; nucleotides outside the gene matches: 2. The CDR3 is 16 residues long. The CDR3 bases are TGTGCCAGTAGTATAGCCGGACTAGCCTCCTACAATGAGCAGTTCTTC. This gives the protein CASSIAGLASYNEQFF. Full variable domain (outside the CDR3, taken from reference TRBV19 and TRBJ2-1): DGGITQSPKYLFRKEGQNVTLSCEQNLNHDAMYWYRQDPGQGLRLIYYSQIVNDFQKGDIAEGYSVSREKKESFPLTVTSAQKNPTAFYLCASSIAGLASYNEQFFGPGTRLTVL.

Concerning this clonotype itself: The junction does not match germline at one end; this may be a read error. The chain recombines TRBV15 with TRBJ2-7; possibly TRBD1 for D (5 bases). Germline CDR1 LNHNV, CDR2 YYDKDF (reference sequence). The CDR3 length is 15 residues. The chain's CDR3 is CATSRDRTTDYEQYF. In DNA, the CDR3 is TGCGCCACCAGCAGAGATAGGACAACGGACTACGAGCAGTACTTC.

This clonotype has a single count. The chain has TRBV13 and TRBJ2-7, with D possibly TRBD2 on 7 matching bases. Germline CDR1 reads PRHDT; CDR2 reads FYEKMQ (reference sequence). The CDR3 is 16 residues long. With 1 base removed from V and 6 bases from J, the gap between germline ends came to 19 bases. The CDR3 region is CASSLEVGGRSGEQYF. The DNA of the CDR3 is TGTGCCAGCAGCTTAGAAGTCGGGGGGCGCAGTGGCGAGCAGTACTTC.

This clonotype was seen many times. The chain carries TRBV2 and TRBJ1-2, with 7 positions matching TRBD1. The germline V gene has CDR1 SNHLY and CDR2 FYNNEI. V trimming: 5 bases; J trimming: 7 bases; junction bases outside the gene matches: 7. This CDR3 contains 13 residues. The CDR3 is CASSRGTGAGYTF. As DNA, the CDR3 is TGTGCCAGCAGTAGGGGAACAGGGGCTGGCTACACCTTC.

Details on this clonotype: An end of the junction differs from the germline gene, which may be a read error. The J gene is TRBJ2-3, the V gene TRBV11-1; 7 nucleotides align to TRBD2. The germline V gene encodes CDR1 SGHAT and CDR2 FQDESV (reference sequence). This CDR3 has 16 residues. The CDR3 here is CASSQGAGETTDTQYF. CDR3 coding DNA: TGCGCCAGCAGCCAAGGGGCGGGGGAGACCACAGATACGCAGTATTTT.